This TCR beta chain was profiled in a study of cytomegalovirus exposure and HLA in healthy donors. As for the study in general: Early released data comprised about 85 million unique TCRs from HLA-typed donors.

The study ran its PCR with 60 Vbeta and 13 Jbeta primers. Authors' analysis steps: In a later analysis, of about 80 million unique beta chains, roughly 10 million appeared in at least two donors. The table came from immunoSEQ multiplex PCR; TCRdb's copy has only in-frame clones and leaves some out. That table gives V, J and clone size, and the DNA gave D and trimming. This sample has over 80,000 clones, with around 80% found just once. Study-wide results and limits: A later analysis found that most CMV-associated TCR beta chains appeared HLA-restricted. A later analysis reportedly found fewer N-insertions in an Asian-associated ancestry cluster than the approximately 670-donor mean.

The CDR3 covers 16 residues. Germline values: CDR1 KGHSH, CDR2 LQKENI. Trimming at V came to 1 base and at J to 7 bases, leaving 6 bases not matched to a gene. Regarding this clone: No antigen is known for it.

This sequence joins TRBV18 and TRBJ2-1; 11 positions match TRBD2. Sequences were obtained from PBMCs. The sequence came from a man between 35 and 55 years old in good health and CMV-seropositive. The CDR3 protein is CASSPRMLAGGNEQFF. The CDR3 bases are TGTGCCAGCTCACCACGGATGCTAGCGGGGGGAAATGAGCAGTTCTTC.